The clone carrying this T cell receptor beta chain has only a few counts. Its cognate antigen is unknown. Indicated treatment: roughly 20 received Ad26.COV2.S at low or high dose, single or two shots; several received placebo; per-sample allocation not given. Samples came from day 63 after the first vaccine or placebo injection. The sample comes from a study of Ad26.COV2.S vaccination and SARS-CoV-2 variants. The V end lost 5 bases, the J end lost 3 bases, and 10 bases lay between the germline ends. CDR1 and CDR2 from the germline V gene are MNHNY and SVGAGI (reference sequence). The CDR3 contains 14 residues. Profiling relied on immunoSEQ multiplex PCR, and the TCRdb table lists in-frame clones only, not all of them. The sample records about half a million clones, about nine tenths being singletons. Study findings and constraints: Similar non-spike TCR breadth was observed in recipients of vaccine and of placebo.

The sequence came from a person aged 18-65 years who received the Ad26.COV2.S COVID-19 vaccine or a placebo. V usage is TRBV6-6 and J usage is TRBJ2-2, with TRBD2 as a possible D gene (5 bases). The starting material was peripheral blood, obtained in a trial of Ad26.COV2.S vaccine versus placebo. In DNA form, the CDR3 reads TGTGCCAGCAGTACCACTAGTTACACCGGGGAGCTGTTTTTT. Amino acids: CASSTTSYTGELFF.